This T cell receptor (beta chain) appears in the sequencing data of a study of OX40 agonist ivuxolimab in advanced cancers. Turning to the study itself: Patients' therapy was ivuxolimab, an antibody that acts as an agonist of OX40 (CD134). Age averaged around 59 years (range 23 to 79), and approximately 80% were male.

The table came from immunoSEQ multiplex PCR; TCRdb's copy has only in-frame clones and leaves some out. Counted here are about 20,000 clones, over 80% occurring once; the ten biggest clones make up roughly 60%. The CDR3 is 11 amino acids. The germline V gene has CDR1 SGHRS and CDR2 YFSETQ. Trimming pared 5 bases from V and 9 bases from J, leaving 9 bases between. Overall study findings and caveats: CD4+ T cells averaged fewer expanded clones than CD8+ T cells. Nonresponders included some who also had low normalized T-cell clonal expansion.

Comment on this clone: The antigen is not known.

The TCR comes from an adult with an advanced solid tumor such as melanoma, head and neck, liver or kidney cancer. J is TRBJ2-1 and V is TRBV5-1; D not resolved. The material was CD4+ or CD8+ T cells sorted from blood, obtained in a trial of the OX40 agonist ivuxolimab. This CDR3 reads CASSYGLEQFF. CDR3 in DNA: TGCGCCAGCAGTTACGGCCTTGAGCAGTTCTTC.